This TCR beta chain comes out of a study of T cells after yellow fever vaccination. The overall study: Preparation of fractions with low cell numbers was performed using SMART-Seq v4 Ultra Low Input. Study-wide findings and caveats: FACS-sorted repertoires could harbor abundant contaminating bulk-population clonotypes.

This clonotype was counted a few times. Its antigen is undetermined. UMIs and a universal primer site were added when TCR cDNA was made by 5'RACE template switching. TCRdb reanalysed the 5' RACE reads using MiXCR and keeps one entry per CDR3 protein. The sample records more than 350,000 distinct CDR3 sequences, 11% being singletons. The CDR3 is 15 residues long. J lost 5 bases, V lost 1 base, and 3 bases had no gene match. The germline V gene has CDR1 LGHNA and CDR2 YSLEER. J is TRBJ1-5 and V is TRBV4-3; TRBD1 matches 9 bases. This TCR derives from a man younger than 30 who received the YFV17D yellow fever vaccine. The input for sequencing was PBMCs, taken on the day of the first yellow fever vaccination. CDR3 loop: CASSQGTGDDQPQHF. The DNA for the CDR3 is TGCGCCAGCAGCCAAGGGACAGGGGACGATCAGCCCCAGCATTTT.